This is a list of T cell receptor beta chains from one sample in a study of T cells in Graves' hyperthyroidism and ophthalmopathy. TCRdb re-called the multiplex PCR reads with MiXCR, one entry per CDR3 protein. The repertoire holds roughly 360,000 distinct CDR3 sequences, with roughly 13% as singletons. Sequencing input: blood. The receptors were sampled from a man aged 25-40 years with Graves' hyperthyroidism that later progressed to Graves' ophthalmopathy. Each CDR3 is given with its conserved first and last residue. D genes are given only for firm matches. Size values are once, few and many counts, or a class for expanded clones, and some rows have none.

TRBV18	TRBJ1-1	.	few	TGTGCCGGCTCACCACGGTCGGGTTCCCCTCCTGAAGCTTTCTTT	CAGSPRSGSPPEAFF
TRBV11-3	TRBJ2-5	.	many	TGTGCCAGCAGCTTAACCCAAGAGACCCAGTACTTC	CASSLTQETQYF
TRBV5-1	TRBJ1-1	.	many	TGCGCCAGCAGCTTGGGAGTTATGAACACTGAAGCTTTCTTT	CASSLGVMNTEAFF
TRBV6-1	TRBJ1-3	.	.	TGTGCCAGCCTAGTCTCTGGAAACACCATATATTTT	CASLVSGNTIYF
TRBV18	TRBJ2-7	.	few	TGTGCCAGCTCACCACCTAGAGACGAAGGGAACTACGAGCAGTACTTC	CASSPPRDEGNYEQYF
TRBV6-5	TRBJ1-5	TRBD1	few	TGTGCCAGCAGTTACCCTAAATCGACAGGGAGAGGGAATCAGCCCCAGCATTTT	CASSYPKSTGRGNQPQHF
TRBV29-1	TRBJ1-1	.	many	TGCAGCGTGGCTTTTCCACAAATGAACACTGAAGCTTTCTTT	CSVAFPQMNTEAFF
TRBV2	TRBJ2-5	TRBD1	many	TGTGCCAGCAGTACTCCCTCGACAGGGGGCGCGAAGACCCAGTACTTC	CASSTPSTGGAKTQYF
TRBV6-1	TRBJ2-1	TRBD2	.	TGTGCCAGCAGGGTTAGCGGGGTGTCCTACAATGAGCAGTTCTTC	CASRVSGVSYNEQFF
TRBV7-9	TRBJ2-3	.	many	TGTGCCAGCAGCTCGGGCCTAACCTGGGAAGATACGCAGTATTTT	CASSSGLTWEDTQYF
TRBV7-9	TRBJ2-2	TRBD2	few	TGTGCCAGCAGCTTACGGACTAGCGAGGGCGGGGAGCTGTTTTTT	CASSLRTSEGGELFF
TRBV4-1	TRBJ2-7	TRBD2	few	TGCGCCAGCAGCCAGAAAGGTGCGGGGGGCCTCCAGGCTTACGAGCAGTACTTC	CASSQKGAGGLQAYEQYF
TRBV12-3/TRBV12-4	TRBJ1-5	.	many	TGTGCCAGCAAGGGACGAAGCGGGGGGCCCCAGCATTTT	CASKGRSGGPQHF
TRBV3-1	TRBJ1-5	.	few	TGTGCCAGCAGCTTTTCAGGGGCTGATCAGCCCCAGCATTTT	CASSFSGADQPQHF
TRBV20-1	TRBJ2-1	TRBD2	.	TGCAGTGCTAGAGATGAACTAGCGGGTTACAATGAGCAGTTCTTC	CSARDELAGYNEQFF
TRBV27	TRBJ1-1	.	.	TGTGTCAGCAGTTTCATGGGGAACACTGAAGCTTTCTTT	CVSSFMGNTEAFF
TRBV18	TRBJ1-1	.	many	TGTGCCAGCTCACCCAGATCCTCCACTGAAGCTTTCTTT	CASSPRSSTEAFF
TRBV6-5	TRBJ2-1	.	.	TGTGCCAGCAGTTTGGACTCCTCCGGGACAAGTAATTTTGAGCAGTTCTTC	CASSLDSSGTSNFEQFF
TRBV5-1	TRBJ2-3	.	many	TGCGCCAGCAGCCACCATGAAGATACGCAGTATTTT	CASSHHEDTQYF
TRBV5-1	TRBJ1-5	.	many	TGCGCCAGCAGCTTGTACGGATATCAGCCCCAGCATTTT	CASSLYGYQPQHF
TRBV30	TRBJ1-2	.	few	TGTGCCTGGAGTTTTAACACCAGGGGTCTGCTGGGCTACACCTTC	CAWSFNTRGLLGYTF
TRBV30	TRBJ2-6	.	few	TGTGCCTGGAGTTCAGGAGCTGGGGCCAACGTCCTGACTTTC	CAWSSGAGANVLTF
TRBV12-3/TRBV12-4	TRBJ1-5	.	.	TGTGCCAGCAGTTTCGGGGGAGCCCAAGATCAGCCCCAGCATTTT	CASSFGGAQDQPQHF
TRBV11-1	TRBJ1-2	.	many	TGTGCCAGCAGCAAATACGAACTCCACCCTTATGGCTACACCTTC	CASSKYELHPYGYTF
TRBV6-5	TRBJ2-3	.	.	TGTGCCAGCAGTTATTCCGCCCTCGGGGAGGGCACAGATACGCAGTATTTT	CASSYSALGEGTDTQYF
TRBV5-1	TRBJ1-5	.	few	TGCGCCAGCAGCCTCTCGCCCGCTAATCAGCCCCAGCATTTT	CASSLSPANQPQHF
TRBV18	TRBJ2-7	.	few	TGTGCCAGCTCACCAAGGGACCCTATTGCGGACGAGCAGTACTTC	CASSPRDPIADEQYF
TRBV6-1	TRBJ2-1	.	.	TGTGCCAGCACCTACCCGGGGGGCCGCTACAATGAGCAGTTCTTC	CASTYPGGRYNEQFF
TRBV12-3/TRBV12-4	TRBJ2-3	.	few	TGTGCCAGCGGGACGTCACATAAAGGGCAGTATTTT	CASGTSHKGQYF
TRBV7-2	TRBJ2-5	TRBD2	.	TGTGCCAGCAGCTTAGGCCTACTAGCGGGGTGGGGGACCCAGTACTTC	CASSLGLLAGWGTQYF
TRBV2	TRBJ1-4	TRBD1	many	TGTGCCAGCAGTGATCCGCTACAGGGGGCAACTAATGAAAAACTGTTTTTT	CASSDPLQGATNEKLFF
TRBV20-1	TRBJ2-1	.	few	TGCAGTGCTCTTCCGGGGTACAATGAGCAGTTCTTC	CSALPGYNEQFF
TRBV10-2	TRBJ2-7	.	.	TGCGCCAGCAGTGAGCCGCCGGGCCCCTCGTGGGAGCAGTACTTC	CASSEPPGPSWEQYF
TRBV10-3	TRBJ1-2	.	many	TGTGCCATCAGGAAGGACGTCGGCTATGGCTACACCTTC	CAIRKDVGYGYTF
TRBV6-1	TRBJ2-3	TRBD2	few	TGTGCCAGCAAGCCGACTAGCGGGGGGGCCTGGCGTGGCACAGATACGCAGTATTTT	CASKPTSGGAWRGTDTQYF
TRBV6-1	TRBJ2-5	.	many	TGTGCCAGCGGCCAACGAAGGGGCGAGACCCAGTACTTC	CASGQRRGETQYF
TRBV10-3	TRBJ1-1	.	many	TGTGCCATCAGTGAGTCGAAGGGTCACACTGAAGCTTTCTTT	CAISESKGHTEAFF
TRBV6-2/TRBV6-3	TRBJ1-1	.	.	TGTGCCAGCAGCCCGGATCTGTTGGGGGGCGGGACTGAAGCTTTCTTT	CASSPDLLGGGTEAFF
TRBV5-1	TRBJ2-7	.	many	TGCGCCAGCAGCCCACATTTACCCTCCTACGAGCAGTACTTC	CASSPHLPSYEQYF
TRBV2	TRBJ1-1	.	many	TGTGCCAGCGGGATTGGGGTTGAAGCTTTCTTT	CASGIGVEAFF
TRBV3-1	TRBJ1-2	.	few	TGTGCCAGCAGCCAAGATCCCAGGCAGGGGCCTCCCTATGGCTACACCTTC	CASSQDPRQGPPYGYTF
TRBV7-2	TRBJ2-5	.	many	TGTGCCAGCAGCTTATGGTCCCGAAGGGAAGAGACCCAGTACTTC	CASSLWSRREETQYF
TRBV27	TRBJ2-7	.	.	TGTGCCAGCAGTTCCTTAATTGGCCTTTTGGCGGACTACGAGCAGTACTTC	CASSSLIGLLADYEQYF
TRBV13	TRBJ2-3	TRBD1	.	TGTGCCAGCAGCTCCCCCGGGACAGGCCGAGATACGCAGTATTTT	CASSSPGTGRDTQYF
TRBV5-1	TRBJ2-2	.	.	TGCGCCAGCAGCTTGAGTCAGGGGCCGGGAACCGGGGAGCTGTTTTTT	CASSLSQGPGTGELFF
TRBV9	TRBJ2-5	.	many	TGTGCCAGCAGCGTAGGGGGAGGAGAGACCCAGTACTTC	CASSVGGGETQYF